This T cell receptor beta chain was captured by sequencing in a study of cytomegalovirus exposure and HLA in healthy donors (dated by TCRdb to 2016 to 2017). Study-wide context: An earlier analysis of roughly 570 of the donors reported 276 Gb of sequence data and 95 million to 130 million unique TCR beta sequences obtained from 180 million or so T cells. An early release covering roughly 640 HLA-typed donors comprised approximately 290 gigabases of sequencing data and roughly 85 million unique TCR sequences. Of the roughly 400 genotyped donors, approximately 81% were placed in the genetic ancestry cluster associated with self-reported Caucasian donors. The study aimed to test whether signatures of past pathogen exposure could be identified by cataloging public T cell receptors. Using immunosequencing, the study profiled T cell repertoires from about 610 subjects and related those repertoires to cytomegalovirus serostatus. Along with the roughly 670-subject first cohort, a separate validation cohort of some 130 different subjects was used. To predict cytomegalovirus infection status, the study brought together high-throughput TCR immunosequencing, statistical association of individual TCRs with disease status, and machine learning. In a later analysis, previously published TCR beta repertoires from about 640 donors were re-analyzed and high-resolution HLA genotyping was added so that TCR occurrence patterns could be studied. In the later analysis, no new phenotypic data were used to find candidate immune exposures; instead, reliance was placed on TCR beta sequences and their occurrence across donors. An earlier analysis of several hundred of the donors applied high-throughput TCR beta sequencing to assess whether each TCR beta V gene segment acted as functional or pseudogenic. Alongside the repertoire data, information on donor age, sex, ethnicity and CMV serostatus was compiled. A later genetic analysis used genome-wide SNP genotypes for about 60% of the roughly 700 donors, treating that subset as a discovery cohort. Every repertoire in the discovery cohort had been generated on one and the same sequencing platform. Both class I and class II loci were covered by HLA typing, at four-digit resolution. Typing coverage differed by locus: A, B, C, DRB1 and DQB1 were typed in roughly 620-630 donors, DQA1 in about 500, DPA1 in nearly 610, and DPB1 in around 440. Because of strong linkage in the cohort, 5 or 6 DR-DQ haplotypes were treated as single units for association and clustering. Among around 400 genotyped donors of the cohort, an average of roughly 230,000 unique TCR beta nucleotide sequences was sequenced per donor, of which about 19% were non-productive.

CDR1 and CDR2 (MNHEY, SVGAGI) derive from the germline V gene. Trimming removed 5 bases from V and 1 base from J, leaving 11 bases between the germline ends. The CDR3 has 14 amino acids, counting the end cysteine and phenylalanine. The read is trimmed to its CDR3 DNA, 42 bases read in frame from base 1. This clone was observed a handful of times. The clone's antigen remains unknown. No base-level quality is on record; no much larger clone is a single base apart. Overall study results and their limits: Because HLA typing was missing for some donors at each locus, association tests included only the typed subset. Linkage disequilibrium might explain the correlated functional status among segregating V segments, but an unknown experimental factor could not be ruled out. A group of highly shared sequence variants was considered likely to be a technical artifact of the sequencing pipeline. Because counts were too low, about 18 rarely observed V segments, including chromosome 9 orphons, were excluded from the earlier analysis of some 540 of the donors. A later analysis found that most CMV-associated TCR beta chains appeared HLA-restricted, with HLA associations seemingly driven largely by CMV exposure. Cytomegalovirus status was reported to be diagnosed by the classifier with high specificity and sensitivity in both the original and validation cohorts. Sequencing depth was assumed to be roughly uniform across donors in the presence/absence analyses, though that assumption may not hold. The authors suggested that the approach could potentially be generalized to other disease states and immunological phenotypes. According to a later genetic analysis, donors in an Asian-associated ancestry cluster had fewer N-insertions in productive TCRs than the approximately 610-donor mean. Compared with equally common non-associated chains, HLA-associated TCR beta chains in a later analysis were more clonally expanded and had lower generation probabilities. The study listed 150 to 200 TCR beta chains as associated with cytomegalovirus. Several of the top co-occurrence clusters appeared to be linked to parvovirus B19, influenza, CMV and Epstein-Barr virus, according to a later analysis. CMV serostatus was the only immune exposure information available for the cohort. In an earlier analysis of about 550 of the donors, most TCR beta V segments were observed in productive rearrangements about 87% or about 30% of the time, broadly matching IMGT annotations. Most TCR sequences were seen in very few donors, while some public TCRs were found in many individuals. A later genetic analysis associated a missense DCLRE1C variant with V-gene and J-gene trimming of TCR beta chains, and an independent cohort replicated the association. Only TCR beta chains were sequenced in this cohort, and the absence of alpha or paired-chain data limited detectable features. A further reported finding was that TCR beta sequences accurately predicted the HLA-A and HLA-B alleles for most subjects in the first cohort. Specific HLA alleles were associated with 16,951 TCR beta sequences at a false discovery rate of 0.05 in a later analysis. A later analysis found that TCR association rates varied across HLA loci, with DRB1 alleles showing the most associated TCRs and HLA-C alleles the fewest. A few of the identified cytomegalovirus-associated TCR beta chains were confirmed in vitro to be specific for cytomegalovirus antigens. Some IMGT-functional V segments, including TRBV6-2 and TRBV6-3, could not be told apart with the 87-base-pair reads, so those segments were excluded. When HLA alleles, especially DR and DQ, strongly co-occurred, attributing TCR associations to individual alleles was difficult.

The cohort comprised more than 550 healthy bone marrow donors. All cohort members were sampled while nominally healthy, although unrecorded immune exposures were likely present. The donor tested CMV seropositive, placing the donor among the 250 to 350 seropositive members of the cohort. Each donor provided a peripheral blood sample, and peripheral blood mononuclear cells were used for TCR beta sequencing. Genomic DNA was extracted from the blood cell samples with the Qiagen DNeasy Blood Extraction Kit. The library was obtained by the immunoSEQ multiplex PCR assay. A mixture of 60 forward primers for TCR Vbeta segments and 13 reverse primers for TCR Jbeta segments was used in the multiplex PCR. Amplification of the CDR3 region of rearranged TCR beta genes was performed with a multiplex PCR assay on genomic DNA. The Illumina HiSeq System was used to sequence the amplified TCR beta libraries as 87-base-pair reads. The authors' analysis ran thus. A later analysis tallied around 80 million unique TCR beta chains across the 610 or so repertoires, and approximately 11 million of those chains were shared by two or more donors. To remove PCR and sequencing errors, raw reads were error-corrected and collapsed into unique sequences using a nearest-neighbor algorithm that merged closely related sequences. V, D and J gene segments were assigned by aligning CDR3 sequences to IMGT reference sequences. For a sequence to be retained, a match of at least six nucleotides to both a V gene segment and a J gene segment was required. A rearrangement was called productive if the CDR3 had no stop codons and remained in frame with V and J, and every other rearrangement was called non-productive. CDR3 was defined according to IMGT convention as the region running from the second conserved V-encoded cysteine to the conserved J-encoded phenylalanine. In an earlier analysis of around 540 of the donors, sequences lacking an unambiguous match to a single V gene segment were excluded. An earlier analysis of about 590 of the donors classified V segments as functional when productive rearrangements were above 56.7% and as segregating when the standard deviation between donors was above 5%. A statistical classification framework was built to diagnose cytomegalovirus status from the catalog of TCR beta chain sequences. V and J gene assignment, in a later analysis, came from comparing TCR nucleotide sequences with IMGT/GENE-DB human TR gene sequences. Using the TCRdist pipeline, a later analysis assigned CDR3 sequences along with most-parsimonious VDJ recombination scenarios. In a later analysis, each TCR beta chain was defined by its CDR3 amino acid sequence together with its V-gene family, and reads lacking a unique V-gene family were excluded. To address suspected cross-contamination and a sequencing artifact, a later analysis removed around 590 highly shared, low-generation-probability nucleotide sequences. In a later analysis, a clonal expansion index for each public chain was calculated from normalized within-repertoire ranks of inferred template counts. In a later analysis, generation probabilities were computed with a VDJ recombination model fitted to out-of-frame rearrangements, and the resulting probabilities were checked against IGoR. In a later analysis, hypergeometric tests were used to score TCR-TCR, TCR-HLA and TCR-CMV co-occurrence, with a repertoire-size bias correction applied to TCR pairs. In a later analysis, false discovery rates were estimated by permuting HLA or CMV assignments 20 times. In a later analysis, co-occurring TCRs were grouped using DBSCAN, and TCRdist sequence similarity was added for clustering within HLA-allele-positive subsets. Co-occurrence clustering excluded repertoires with fewer than 30,000 or more than 120,000 public chains, plus five with anomalous nucleotide sharing. TCRdb took this table from immuneACCESS and kept in-frame rearrangements with V and J called. Such tables lack part of the clones; where checked against another copy, unresolved V genes explain under half of the gap, and the rest is unexplained. The V and J calls and clone size are taken from that table; D and trimming were inferred from the DNA. This sample lists approximately 150,000 clones; 80% to 90% were detected once. The biggest ten clones account for 4.3% of the sample.

The origin of this receptor is a woman aged 40 to 55 in good health and CMV-seropositive. This receptor chain uses TRBV6-5 and TRBJ1-1, with the D segment identity uncertain. Specimen: PBMCs. The CDR3 protein sequence reads: CASSPYRENTEAFF. The nucleotide sequence reads as follows: TGTGCCAGCAGTCCGTACCGGGAGAACACTGAAGCTTTCTTT.